This T cell receptor (beta chain) was identified in a study of CD8+CD57+ T cells in acquired aplastic anemia (dated by TCRdb to 2017 to 2018). Notes on the research overall: DNA extracted from sorted CD4+ and CD8+ cells had a mean of around 3 ug, with a range of about 0.19 to 27.4 ug. CD8+CD57+ expansion was defined as a frequency above the mean frequency observed in healthy subjects.

TCR beta VDJ combination and CDR3 sequence profiling used genomic DNA as the template. TCR repertoire sequencing was run on an Illumina HiSeq 2000. The authors' pipeline ran thus. TRBV/TRBJ rearrangement plots, CDR3 size and DJ length profiles, and Simpson's diversity index were used to evaluate the repertoires. The immunodominant clone was defined as the most abundant DNA sequence in deep sequencing data. CDR3 amino acid sequences were checked for sharing between subjects and were compared against published repertoires and the VDJdb database. Using fastp trimming at Q25 and MiXCR clonotype assembly, TCRdb reanalyzed the public sequencing data and kept in-frame beta chains. Duplicate CDR3 protein sequences are folded into a single record with the most common DNA and genes. What appears here as the V and J calls and clone size reflects TCRdb's work, not the paper's. The sample table contains about 240,000 distinct CDR3 sequences; only one count was recorded for approximately 50% of them. Approximately 7.8% of the sample goes to the ten largest clones.

The CDR3 starts with the cysteine, ends with the phenylalanine, and has 14 residues. Of all the DNA, just the CDR3 is kept, 42 bases in frame from base 1. In the germline V gene, CDR1 corresponds to MGHDK and CDR2 to SYGVNS. The V end loses 6 bases and the J end loses 0 bases, and a stretch of 11 bases separates them. The full study reports these points: About 30 CD8+ CDR3 sequences were found to be shared between patients and controls, but these sequences appeared to be highly expressed in patients and within the immunodominant clones of the patients. Between patients and healthy controls, no significant difference in CD8+ Simpson's diversity was found (P=0.060).

Flow cytometry had shown CD8+CD57+ cell expansion in the patients selected for sequencing. Every patient had a diagnosis of severe acquired aplastic anemia based on International Study of Aplastic Anemia and Agranulocytosis and Camitta criteria. No patient had received any therapy when blood was sampled. TCR repertoires of sorted CD4+ and CD8+ blood T cells from severe aplastic anemia patients and healthy subjects were deep-sequenced in the study. Patients were enrolled in the USA under clinicaltrials.gov protocols 00001620, 01623167, 00001397, 00071045, 00081523 and 00961064. Ficoll-Paque density gradient centrifugation was used to isolate peripheral blood mononuclear cells. CD4+ and CD8+ T cells were sorted by FACS or magnetic beads before DNA extraction. Turning to this clonotype: Its cognate antigen has yet to be identified. The sample holds no much larger clone one base away, and base qualities are not on file.

The sequenced sample consisted of sorted CD4+, CD8+, or CD8+CD57+ T cells (not recorded which) from PBMCs. This TCR was recovered from a human donor with aplastic anemia. The rearranged chain carries TRBV25-1 and TRBJ1-1; the D region possibly corresponds to TRBD1 (5 bases align). Here the CDR3 is given as CASSREGLNTEAFF. The nucleotide sequence is TGTGCCAGCAGCAGGGAGGGGTTGAACACTGAAGCTTTCTTT.